The present T cell receptor (beta chain) was sequenced within a study of CD8+ T cells in alopecia areata. General observations from the study: Higher clonality and more expanded CD8+ clones appeared in lesional than normal scalp. Scalp samples also yield sequences from resident alphabeta T cells of normal skin.

Germline CDR1 and CDR2: MGHRA and YSYEKL. There are 16 residues in the CDR3. V shed 3 bases, J shed 4 bases, and the junction held 5 bases outside the gene matches. RNA extraction was followed by reverse transcription into cDNA, which acted as the sequencing template. TCRdb keeps only in-frame clones here, not all; method: immunoSEQ multiplex PCR. This table has 85,000 to 110,000 clones, roughly half appearing once. A word on this clone: No antigen is known for it.

The chain uses TRBV4-1 and TRBJ2-1, with TRBD2 matching over 11 bases. This TCR was recovered from a human donor in good health. Sequenced sample: CD4+ T cells sorted from blood. The CDR3 reads CASSHETSGTYNEQFF. Written as DNA, the CDR3 is TGCGCCAGCAGCCACGAGACTAGCGGGACTTACAATGAGCAGTTCTTC.